The next 18 T cell receptor beta chains were all read from a single sample in a study of glioma-infiltrating T cells. Using RNA template, CDR3s of TCR alpha and beta were amplified with iRepertoire arm-PCR. Each CDR3 protein is one row after TCRdb ran MiXCR on the multiplex PCR reads. Of fewer than 7,500 distinct CDR3 sequences in the sample, about 40% were seen once. Sequenced: glioma tissue, nonneoplastic brain tissue, or PBMCs (not recorded which). The receptor set was obtained from a human donor with low-grade glioma or glioblastoma, undergoing nonglioma brain surgery, or in good health (not recorded which).

This clonotype was detected ten times or more. V usage is TRBV9 and J usage is TRBJ2-3; 7 nucleotides align to TRBD1. The length of the CDR3 is 17 residues. The V gene's germline CDR1 is SGDLS and CDR2 YYNGEE. V dropped 0 bases and J dropped 3; count of bases not matched to a gene: 10. DNA of the CDR3: TGTGCCAGCAGCGTAGGGCAGGGGGTAGACTTAACAGATACGCAGTATTTT. It yields the protein CASSVGQGVDLTDTQYF.

This clonotype came up many times. The V gene is TRBV2, the J gene TRBJ2-1; 7 nucleotides line up with TRBD2. V was pared by 5 bases and J by 6 bases, with 10 bases of the junction left unmatched. The CDR3 spans 15 residues. Germline V lookup: CDR1 SNHLY, CDR2 FYNNEI. This CDR3 reads CASSLQRDPFNEQFF. DNA of the CDR3: TGTGCCAGCAGTCTCCAGCGGGACCCCTTCAATGAGCAGTTCTTC.

This chain uses TRBV9 with TRBJ2-1, with 8 nucleotides matching TRBD2. The ends lost 2 bases at V and 5 bases at J; junction bases unmatched: 15. The germline V gene has CDR1 SGDLS and CDR2 YYNGEE. This CDR3 region has 18 residues. The CDR3 sequence is CASSVRGGRGAGDNEQFF. CDR3 sequence (DNA): TGTGCCAGCAGCGTGAGGGGGGGGCGGGGGGCGGGTGACAATGAGCAGTTCTTC.

The CDR3 DNA sequence: TGTGCCAGTAAGAGAGGGTACTTTAACACTGAAGCTTTCTTT. Translated, it gives CASKRGYFNTEAFF. V and J are TRBV28 and TRBJ1-1, with unresolved D. The V gene lost 9 bases and the J gene lost 2 bases, with 16 bases spanning the gap. The CDR3 runs 14 residues. CDR1 and CDR2 (germline): MDHEN, SYDVKM.

V usage is TRBV27 and J usage is TRBJ2-1; possibly TRBD2 for D (6 bases). V lost 4 bases, J lost 14 bases, and 24 bases lay in between. Germline assignment: CDR1 MNHEY and CDR2 SMNVEV (reference sequence). The CDR3 sequence is 15 residues long. The CDR3: CASSYGTLRGLREFF. The CDR3 DNA is TGTGCCAGCAGTTACGGGACTTTAAGGGGATTACGGGAGTTCTTC.

The chain uses TRBV6-1 and TRBJ1-2, with D possibly matching TRBD1 (6 bases). The CDR3 contains 13 residues. Germline CDR1 reads MNHNS; CDR2 reads SASEGT. Between the trimmed V and J ends, which lost 8 bases and 6 bases, there was a span of 16 bases. The CDR3 spells CASPERDNDGYTF. The CDR3 nucleotides are TGTGCCAGCCCAGAACGGGACAACGATGGCTACACCTTC.

The chain links TRBV30 to TRBJ1-1; 9 bases line up with TRBD1. V was pared by 0 bases and J by 6 bases, with 5 bases of the junction left unmatched. Per the germline V gene, CDR1 is GTSNPN and CDR2 is SVGIG (reference sequence). CDR3 length equals 14 residues. The CDR3 spells CAWSVQGASAEAFF. CDR3 nucleotides: TGTGCCTGGAGTGTACAGGGGGCGTCTGCTGAAGCTTTCTTT.

The chain has TRBV2 and TRBJ1-5; D gene unclear. The V and J ends lost 0 bases and 5 bases respectively, with 11 bases between them. The CDR3 has 15 amino acids. The germline gives CDR1 SNHLY, CDR2 FYNNEI. The CDR3 DNA follows: TGTGCCAGCAGTGAAGCGCGACACTACCATCAGCCCCAGCATTTT. This sequence encodes CASSEARHYHQPQHF.

The genes are TRBV15 and TRBJ2-5; D gene uncertain. CDR3 length equals 11 residues. Germline CDR1 LNHNV, CDR2 YYDKDF (reference sequence). V gave up 3 bases and J gave up 10 bases, with 9 bases separating them. The CDR3 loop reads CATSRKGHQYF. CDR3 nucleotides: TGTGCCACCAGCAGGAAAGGTCACCAGTACTTC.

The chain carries TRBV6-6 and TRBJ1-1; D remains unclear. V was trimmed by 4 bases and J by 4 bases, leaving 16 bases between them. Looked up from germline, CDR1 is MNHNY and CDR2 is SVGAGI (reference sequence). The CDR3 sequence is 15 residues long. Here the CDR3 DNA reads TGTGCCAGCAGTTCCTCCAGTGTTCACGCCACTGAAGCTTTCTTT. This sequence encodes CASSSSSVHATEAFF.

This clonotype qualifies as medium-sized (0.01 to 0.1%). The chain uses TRBV20-1 and TRBJ2-1, with 7 bases lining up with TRBD2. The CDR3 is 16 residues long. The ends lost 0 bases at V and 0 bases at J; junction bases unmatched: 5. Germline V CDR1 and CDR2: DFQATT, SNEGSKA (reference sequence). Written as DNA, the CDR3 is TGCAGTGCTAGAGACCTAGCGGAGATCTCCTACAATGAGCAGTTCTTC. Translation gives CSARDLAEISYNEQFF.

This clonotype qualifies as medium-sized. The rearrangement links TRBV27 to TRBJ2-3; TRBD1 matches at 12 bases. The CDR3 is 14 amino acids. The germline V gene encodes CDR1 MNHEY and CDR2 SMNVEV (reference sequence). Trimming at V came to 4 bases and at J to 6 bases, leaving 2 bases not matched to a gene. The CDR3 reads CASSSGTGGDTQYF. Written as DNA, the CDR3 is TGTGCCAGCAGTTCCGGGACAGGGGGCGATACGCAGTATTTT.

This clonotype was seen at least ten times. This sequence joins TRBV19 and TRBJ2-2; tentatively, D is TRBD2 (6 bases). V was cut by 4 bases and J by 3 bases, with 9 bases left in between. Germline V CDR1 and CDR2: LNHDA, SQIVND (reference sequence). CDR3 size: 14 residues. This CDR3 reads CASSREDYTGELFF. The CDR3 DNA reads TGTGCCAGTAGTAGGGAGGATTACACCGGGGAGCTGTTTTTT. Based on the CDR3 plus reference TRBV19 and TRBJ2-2, the full variable domain is DGGITQSPKYLFRKEGQNVTLSCEQNLNHDAMYWYRQDPGQGLRLIYYSQIVNDFQKGDIAEGYSVSREKKESFPLTVTSAQKNPTAFYLCASSREDYTGELFFGEGSRLTVL.

CDR3: CASSQAPGDYGYTF. CDR3 bases: TGCGCCAGCAGCCAAGCACCAGGCGACTATGGCTACACCTTC. V gene TRBV4-1 combines with J gene TRBJ1-2; no clear D gene. Trimming pared 1 base from V and 3 bases from J, leaving 9 bases between. The CDR3 runs 14 residues. Looked up from germline, CDR1 is MGHRA and CDR2 is YSYEKL.

The V gene is TRBV20-1, the J gene TRBJ2-1, with TRBD2 matching over 8 bases. CDR1 and CDR2 from the germline V gene are DFQATT and SNEGSKA (reference sequence). Trimming took 5 bases from V and 1 from J; bases not matched to a gene: 16. The CDR3 runs 18 residues. The CDR3, as DNA: TGCAGTGCTTCTCGCGGGAGGTTGGGCGGGCCTTCCTACAATGAGCAGTTCTTC. Amino acids: CSASRGRLGGPSYNEQFF.

The J gene is TRBJ1-1, the V gene TRBV19, with a possible D match to TRBD1 (5 bases). This CDR3 region has 13 residues. CDR1 is LNHDA, CDR2 SQIVND, per germline (reference sequence). Trimming took off 7 bases at V and 1 base at J, with 10 bases between the two ends. The CDR3 reads CASITDTNTEAFF. CDR3 coding DNA: TGTGCCAGTATCACGGACACGAACACTGAAGCTTTCTTT.

The chain couples TRBV20-1 to TRBJ2-1, with 14 bases identical to TRBD2. CDR3 length: 14 amino acids. Germline V lookup: CDR1 DFQATT, CDR2 SNEGSKA (reference sequence). DNA for the CDR3: TGCAGCGGGACTAGCGGGAGTCTTTTGAATGAGCAGTTCTTC. The encoded protein is CSGTSGSLLNEQFF.

The rearrangement uses TRBV18 and TRBJ2-1; possibly TRBD2 for D (6 bases). Germline V gene sequence: CDR1 KGHSH, CDR2 LQKENI. This CDR3 comprises 16 residues. The ends were cut back, 1 base at V and 4 bases at J, with 14 bases in the middle. The CDR3 sequence is CASSPQASARYNEQFF. The CDR3 DNA sequence: TGTGCCAGCTCACCACAGGCTAGCGCCAGATACAATGAGCAGTTCTTC.